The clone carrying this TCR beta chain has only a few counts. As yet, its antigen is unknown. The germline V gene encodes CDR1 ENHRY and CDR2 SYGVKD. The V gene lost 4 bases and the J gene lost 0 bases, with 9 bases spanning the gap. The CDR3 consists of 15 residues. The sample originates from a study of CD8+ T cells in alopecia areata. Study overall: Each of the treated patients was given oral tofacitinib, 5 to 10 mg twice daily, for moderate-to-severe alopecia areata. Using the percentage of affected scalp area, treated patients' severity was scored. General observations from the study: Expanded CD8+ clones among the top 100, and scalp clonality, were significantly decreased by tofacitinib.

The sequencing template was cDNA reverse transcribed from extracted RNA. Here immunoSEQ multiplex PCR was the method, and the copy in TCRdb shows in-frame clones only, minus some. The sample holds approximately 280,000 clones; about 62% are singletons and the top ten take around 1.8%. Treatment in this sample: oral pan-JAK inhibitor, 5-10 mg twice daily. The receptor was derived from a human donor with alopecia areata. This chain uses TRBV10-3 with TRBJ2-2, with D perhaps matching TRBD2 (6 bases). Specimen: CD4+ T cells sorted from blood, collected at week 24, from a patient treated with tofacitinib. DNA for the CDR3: TGTGCCATCAGTGGGCGCGGGGCGAACACCGGGGAGCTGTTTTTT. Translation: CAISGRGANTGELFF.